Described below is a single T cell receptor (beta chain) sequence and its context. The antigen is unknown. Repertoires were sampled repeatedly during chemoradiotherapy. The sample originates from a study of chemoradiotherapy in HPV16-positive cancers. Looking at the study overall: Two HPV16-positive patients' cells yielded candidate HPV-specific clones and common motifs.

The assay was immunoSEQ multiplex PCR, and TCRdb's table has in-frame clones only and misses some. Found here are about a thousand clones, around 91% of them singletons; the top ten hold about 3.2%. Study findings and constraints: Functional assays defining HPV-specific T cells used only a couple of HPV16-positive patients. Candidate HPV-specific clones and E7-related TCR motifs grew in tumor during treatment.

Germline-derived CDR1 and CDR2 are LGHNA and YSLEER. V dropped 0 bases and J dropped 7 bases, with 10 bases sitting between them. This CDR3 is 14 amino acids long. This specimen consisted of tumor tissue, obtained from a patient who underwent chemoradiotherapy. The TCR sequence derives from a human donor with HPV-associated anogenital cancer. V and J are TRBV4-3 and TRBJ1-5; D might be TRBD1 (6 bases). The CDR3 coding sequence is TGCGCCAGCAGCCAAGATCGGGGGCCCCAGCCCCAGCATTTT. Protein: CASSQDRGPQPQHF.